Below, one T cell receptor beta chain is given with its context. The target of this receptor is not known. No base quality information exists; no much larger clone differs at one position. These data originate in a study of blood T cell repertoires in COVID-19 (dated by TCRdb to the early 2020s). Regarding the research as a whole: Collaborator samples came from the United States, Italy and Spain and covered acute and convalescent phases of COVID-19. The prospective study material was composed of cDNA or gDNA derived from T cells, B-cell-depleted T cells, or PBMCs. Deeply sampled blood TCRbeta repertoires from subjects exposed to, actively infected with, or recovered from COVID-19 were included in the dataset. Samples were obtained from the ongoing ImmuneRACE study (first 160 participants) and from over 1,000 subjects provided by 6 global collaborators. The sample metadata nearly always contained a de-identified subject ID, COVID-19 status, age in years and sex. The repertoires were released in a freely available public database intended as a resource for research on the immune response to SARS-CoV-2. Where available, HLA class I and class II types were obtained from metadata supplied by the sample provider rather than from assay-based typing.

Each collaborating institution followed its own protocols to collect whole blood in K2EDTA tubes. Collaborator samples were shipped for TCRbeta analysis as frozen whole blood, isolated PBMCs, or DNA extracted from either sample type. What the work shows at the level of the full study, not this receptor alone: Clinical and demographic metadata were provided uncurated, with the amount varying by source and participant.

Reading from cysteine to phenylalanine, the CDR3 counts 16 amino acids. Of the read, only the CDR3 DNA is kept; its 48 bases are in frame from base 1. The V and J ends are trimmed by 4 bases and 7 bases, leaving 20 bases between them. The CDR1 and CDR2 encoded by the germline V gene are SGHVS and FQNEAQ. TCRbeta CDR3 regions were amplified from genomic DNA by means of the immunoSEQ Assay, a bias-controlled multiplex PCR. In the authors' own workflow: Within the assay, amplification of reference gene primers was used to estimate how many nucleated cells each sample contained. To quantify the absolute abundance of each unique TCRbeta CDR3 rearrangement, sequence reads were collapsed and filtered. Productive Simpson clonality was computed per sample as the square root of Simpson's diversity index over productive rearrangements. Sourced from immuneACCESS, this table was stored by TCRdb with only in-frame sequences that have V and J called. A share of the clones is absent; for the studies checked, an unresolved V gene accounts for under half, and the remainder has no known explanation. V and J calls and clone size come straight from that table; D and trimming were deduced from the DNA. The sample table contains about 80,000 clones; only one count was recorded for around four fifths of them. The leading ten clones occupy about 9% of the sample.

The TCR originated in a human donor in a cohort sampled during active COVID-19. Material for sequencing was peripheral blood. This chain joins TRBV7-8 to TRBJ1-5, with a weak D call of TRBD1 (6 bases match). The CDR3 has the sequence CASSSTAGARGQPQHF. In nucleotide form, the sequence is TGTGCCAGCAGCTCGACCGCAGGGGCTCGAGGACAGCCCCAGCATTTT.